Each of the 6 T cell receptor beta chains below was sequenced from the same sample in a study of T cells after posttransplantation cyclophosphamide. TCRdb keeps only in-frame clones here, not all; method: immunoSEQ multiplex PCR. The table has around 43,000 clones, around 94% seen once. The sample comprised PBMCs. The receptors were gathered from a woman aged 50 to 65 in good health and a related stem cell transplant donor.

The genes are TRBV23-1 and TRBJ2-3, with 10 nucleotides matching TRBD1. TRBV23-1 is filed as an ORF, its function uncertain. V trimming: 4 bases; J trimming: 4 bases; junction bases outside the gene matches: 8. This CDR3 has 16 residues. The CDR3: CASSPRRDRGPDTQYF. In DNA form, the CDR3 reads TGCGCCAGCAGTCCCCGCCGGGACAGGGGCCCAGATACGCAGTATTTT.

This chain joins TRBV9 and TRBJ1-3; D uncertain. The V end was cut by 0 bases, the J end by 0 bases, with 7 bases between. Germline CDR1 reads SGDLS; CDR2 reads YYNGEE. The CDR3 totals 15 residues. CDR3 coding DNA: TGTGCCAGCAGCGTAGCCCCAAACTCTGGAAACACCATATATTTT. This encodes CASSVAPNSGNTIYF.

V gene TRBV7-9 combines with J gene TRBJ2-7, with 8 nucleotides matching TRBD1. CDR1 is SEHNR, CDR2 FQNEAQ, per germline (reference sequence). Trimming took 3 bases from V and 5 from J; bases not matched to a gene: 6. The CDR3 covers 14 residues. The CDR3 spells CASSFWTGHHEQYF. Written as DNA, the CDR3 is TGTGCCAGCAGCTTCTGGACAGGGCACCACGAGCAGTACTTC.

V is TRBV5-1 and J is TRBJ2-1; 13 bases match TRBD2. V gave up 5 bases and J gave up 7 bases; unmatched junction bases: 6. In germline, CDR1 is SGHRS, CDR2 YFSETQ. The CDR3 runs to 15 residues. In DNA, the CDR3 is TGCGCCAGCAGTACTAGCGGGAGGGCCGAAAATGAGCAGTTCTTC. Residues: CASSTSGRAENEQFF.

The chain links TRBV9 to TRBJ1-2; tentatively, D is TRBD1 (6 bases). V lost 4 bases, J lost 8 bases, and 21 bases lay in between. CDR3 length equals 15 residues. Germline V gives CDR1 SGDLS, CDR2 YYNGEE. The CDR3 spells CASSTLRVQGGGYTF. Written as DNA, the CDR3 is TGTGCCAGCAGCACATTGAGGGTACAGGGAGGGGGCTACACCTTC.

The gene calls are TRBV19 and TRBJ2-5; 10 nucleotides agree with TRBD1. CDR3 length equals 15 residues. The junction had 7 bases not matched to a gene; V was cut back by 6 bases and J by 3 bases. The germline gives CDR1 LNHDA, CDR2 SQIVND (reference sequence). The CDR3 loop is CASSSGQGGKETQYF. The CDR3 nucleotides are TGTGCCAGTAGCTCTGGACAGGGGGGTAAAGAGACCCAGTACTTC. Filled out from reference TRBV19 and TRBJ2-5, the complete variable domain reads DGGITQSPKYLFRKEGQNVTLSCEQNLNHDAMYWYRQDPGQGLRLIYYSQIVNDFQKGDIAEGYSVSREKKESFPLTVTSAQKNPTAFYLCASSSGQGGKETQYFGPGTRLLVL.